This TCR beta chain stems from a study of T cell clonality in common variable immunodeficiency. Broader study findings: CVID patient heterogeneity limited repertoire-clinical complication correlations. Common variable immunodeficiency TCR beta sequences reportedly had fewer deletions and N-nucleotide insertions.

This clone was detected a few times. What it binds is unknown. The read comes to an end 3 residues before the CDR3 does, leaving the germline J gene to fill in the end. The CDR3 contains 13 residues. The V and J ends lost 4 bases and 4 bases, in that order; junction bases with no gene match: 1. CDR1 and CDR2 (germline): LNHDA, SQIVND (reference sequence). Sequencing was performed with immunoSEQ multiplex PCR; in TCRdb, only in-frame clones are kept and a portion is missing. The data show about 25,000 clones, with none appearing a single time. The clonotype comes from a human donor with common variable immunodeficiency. The V call is TRBV19, the J call TRBJ2-1; 7 bases are a match to TRBD1. Sample: peripheral blood mononuclear cells. The sequenced CDR3 bases are TGTGCCAGTAGTACGACAGGGTACAATGAG. It encodes CASSTTGYNE. The CDR3 reads in full as CASSTTGYNEQFF.